What follows describes a single TCR beta chain. The target antigen is unknown. Looked up from germline, CDR1 is KGHSH and CDR2 is LQKENI. V dropped 7 bases and J dropped 0; count of bases not matched to a gene: 12. The CDR3 consists of 18 residues. From the reads, TCRdb called clonotypes with MiXCR, one entry per CDR3 protein. The sample consists of fewer than 950,000 distinct CDR3 sequences, less than 35% of them appearing once. This entry comes from a study of T cell repertoires in cytomegalovirus infection. Broader study findings: Frequencies of public TCR beta families were cumulated, and this identified carriers of CMV plus the relevant HLA.

The TCR sequence derives from a human donor in good health (CMV status not recorded). Some clones in this sample may be carry-over from other donors' samples. The material was cultured CD8+ T cells from PBMCs, obtained from culture after CMV antigen stimulation. The chain carries TRBV18 and TRBJ2-1; TRBD1 matches at 10 bases. The CDR3: CASFPTGGAMGSYNEQFF. Here the CDR3 DNA reads TGTGCCAGCTTCCCGACAGGGGGCGCGATGGGCTCCTACAATGAGCAGTTCTTC.